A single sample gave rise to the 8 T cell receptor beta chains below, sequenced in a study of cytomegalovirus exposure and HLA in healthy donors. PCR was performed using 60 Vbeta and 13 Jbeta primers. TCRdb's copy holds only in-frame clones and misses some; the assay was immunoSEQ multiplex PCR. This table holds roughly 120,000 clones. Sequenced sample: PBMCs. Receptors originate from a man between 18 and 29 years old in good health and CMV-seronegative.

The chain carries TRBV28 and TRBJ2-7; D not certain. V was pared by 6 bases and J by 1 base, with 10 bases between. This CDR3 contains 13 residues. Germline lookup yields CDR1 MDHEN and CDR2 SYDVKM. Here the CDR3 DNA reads TGTGCCAGCAGGTATCAGGATTCCTACGAGCAGTACTTC. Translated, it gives CASRYQDSYEQYF.

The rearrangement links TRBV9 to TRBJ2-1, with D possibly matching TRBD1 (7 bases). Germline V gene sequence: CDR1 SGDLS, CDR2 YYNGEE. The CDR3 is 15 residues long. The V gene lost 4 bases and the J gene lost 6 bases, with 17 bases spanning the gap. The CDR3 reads CASSPTQGGANEQFF. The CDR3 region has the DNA TGTGCCAGCAGCCCAACCCAGGGGGGAGCCAATGAGCAGTTCTTC.

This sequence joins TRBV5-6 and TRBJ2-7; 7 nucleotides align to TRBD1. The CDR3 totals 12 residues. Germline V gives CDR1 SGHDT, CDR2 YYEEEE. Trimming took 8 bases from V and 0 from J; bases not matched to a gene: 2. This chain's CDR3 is CASGQASYEQYF. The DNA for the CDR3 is TGTGCCAGTGGACAGGCCTCCTACGAGCAGTACTTC. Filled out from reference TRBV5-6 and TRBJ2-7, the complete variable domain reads DAGVTQSPTHLIKTRGQQVTLRCSPKSGHDTVSWYQQALGQGPQFIFQYYEEEERQRGNFPDRFSGHQFPNYSSELNVNALLLGDSALYLCASGQASYEQYFGPGTRLTVT.

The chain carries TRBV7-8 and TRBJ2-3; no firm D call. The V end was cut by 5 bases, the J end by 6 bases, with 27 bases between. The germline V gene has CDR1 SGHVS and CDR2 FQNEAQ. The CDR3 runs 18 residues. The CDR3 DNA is TGTGCCAGCAGCCAAGCCCCTGGATTTAGCCCTAGATATGATACGCAGTATTTT. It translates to CASSQAPGFSPRYDTQYF.

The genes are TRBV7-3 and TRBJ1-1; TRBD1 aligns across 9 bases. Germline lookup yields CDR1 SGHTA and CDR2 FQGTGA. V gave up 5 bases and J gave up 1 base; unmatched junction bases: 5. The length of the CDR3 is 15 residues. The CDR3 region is CASSPRTGANTEAFF. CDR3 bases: TGTGCCAGCAGCCCTCGGACAGGGGCGAACACTGAAGCTTTCTTT.

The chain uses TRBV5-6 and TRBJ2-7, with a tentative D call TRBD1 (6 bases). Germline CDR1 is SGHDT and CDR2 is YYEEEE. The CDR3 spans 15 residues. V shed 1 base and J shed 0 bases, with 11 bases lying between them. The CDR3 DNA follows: TGTGCCAGCAGCTTGATTACAGGGAGCTCCTACGAGCAGTACTTC. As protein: CASSLITGSSYEQYF.

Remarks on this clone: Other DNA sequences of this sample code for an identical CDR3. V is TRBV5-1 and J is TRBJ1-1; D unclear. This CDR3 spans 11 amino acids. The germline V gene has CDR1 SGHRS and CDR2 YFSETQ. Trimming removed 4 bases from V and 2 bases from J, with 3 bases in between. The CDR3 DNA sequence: TGCGCCAGCAGCCTCAACACTGAAGCTTTCTTT. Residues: CASSLNTEAFF.

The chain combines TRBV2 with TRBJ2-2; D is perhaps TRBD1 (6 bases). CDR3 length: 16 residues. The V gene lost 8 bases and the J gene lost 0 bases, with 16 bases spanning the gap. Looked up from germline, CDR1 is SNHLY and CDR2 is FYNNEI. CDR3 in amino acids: CASHLIGTSNTGELFF. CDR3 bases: TGTGCCAGCCATTTAATTGGGACATCGAACACCGGGGAGCTGTTTTTT. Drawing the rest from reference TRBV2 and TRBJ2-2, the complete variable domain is EPEVTQTPSHQVTQMGQEVILRCVPISNHLYFYWYRQILGQKVEFLVSFYNNEISEKSEIFDDQFSVERPDGSNFTLKIRSTKLEDSAMYFCASHLIGTSNTGELFFGEGSRLTVL.